The sequence of this TCR beta chain was determined in a study of T cell changes during pregnancy in multiple sclerosis. Assay: immunoSEQ multiplex PCR; the TCRdb copy retains only in-frame clones and omits some. The sample consists of some 70,000 clones, around nine tenths of them appearing once. Looked up from germline, CDR1 is GTSNPN and CDR2 is SVGIG (reference sequence). The CDR3 sequence is 12 residues long. The TCR comes from a female donor with multiple sclerosis, enrolled in a pregnancy study. V is TRBV30 and J is TRBJ1-1; 9 bases map to TRBD1. Here the sequenced sample was peripheral blood, taken before pregnancy. CDR3 residues: CAMTGGNTEAFF. CDR3 nucleotide sequence: TGTGCAATGACAGGGGGGAACACTGAAGCTTTCTTT.